The 20 T cell receptor beta chains in this list originate from one sample, sequenced in a study of ipilimumab plus nivolumab after autologous stem cell transplantation. Sequenced by immunoSEQ multiplex PCR; TCRdb stores in-frame clones only, minus some. This sample carries about 40,000 clones, over 90% of them seen once, and the ten largest clones take around 1%. This specimen was PBMCs, taken in a trial of ipilimumab plus nivolumab as post-transplant consolidation. The source of these receptors is a male donor with multiple myeloma.

The chain is built from TRBV9 and TRBJ2-7, with a tentative D call TRBD1 (6 bases). This CDR3 is built from 13 residues. Trimming left V 0 bases short and J 6 bases short, with 10 bases between. Germline V CDR1 and CDR2: SGDLS, YYNGEE. The CDR3 nucleotides read TGTGCCAGCAGCGTAGCTCTCAGGGGCGAGCAGTACTTC. It yields the protein CASSVALRGEQYF.

CDR3 bases: TGTGCCAGCAGCTTGGGGTTTGGGGGAACCCAGCCCCAGCATTTT. Its protein is CASSLGFGGTQPQHF. The genes are TRBV5-8 and TRBJ1-5; the D gene is possibly TRBD1 (5 bases). The V end lost 0 bases, the J end lost 7 bases, and 14 bases lay between the germline ends. The CDR3 contains 15 residues. Germline CDR1 is SGHTS and CDR2 is YDEGEE.

This rearrangement joins TRBV21-1 to TRBJ2-7. TRBV21-1 is given as a pseudogene. The CDR3 loop spans 16 amino acids. CDR3 sequence: CASSIIGPMLTYEQYF. The DNA for the CDR3 is TGTGCCAGCAGCATCATCGGGCCGATGCTTACCTACGAGCAGTACTTC.

V gene TRBV10-2 combines with J gene TRBJ1-5; TRBD1 agrees at 10 bases. The CDR3 totals 15 residues. Per the germline V gene, CDR1 is WSHSY and CDR2 is SAAADI. Germline trimming cut 5 bases from V and 5 bases from J; bases unmatched to any gene: 6. For the CDR3, the DNA is TGCGCCAGCAGTAACCGGGACAGGGGTGATCAGCCCCAGCATTTT. This gives the protein CASSNRDRGDQPQHF.

The chain is built from TRBV15 and TRBJ2-7; D uncertain. There are 16 residues in the CDR3. V dropped 0 bases and J dropped 0 bases, with 12 bases sitting between them. The germline V gene encodes CDR1 LNHNV and CDR2 YYDKDF (reference sequence). The DNA for the CDR3 is TGTGCCACCAGCAGAGAGTCTGGGAAAAACTCCTACGAGCAGTACTTC. As protein: CATSRESGKNSYEQYF.

This chain links TRBV7-9 with TRBJ2-5; 8 positions match TRBD1. From germline, CDR1 is SEHNR and CDR2 FQNEAQ (reference sequence). The CDR3 has 15 amino acids. The ends lost 3 bases at V and 1 base at J; junction bases unmatched: 4. DNA for the CDR3: TGTGCCAGCAGCTTTCACCAGGGGGCCCAAGAGACCCAGTACTTC. It is translated as CASSFHQGAQETQYF.

The chain joins TRBV28 to TRBJ1-1, with D unclear. There are 12 residues in the CDR3. Trimming left V 5 bases short and J 7 bases short, with 11 bases between. The germline V gene encodes CDR1 MDHEN and CDR2 SYDVKM. The DNA of the CDR3 is TGTGCCAGCAGTGATCTCTTTAGTGAAGCTTTCTTT. The encoded protein is CASSDLFSEAFF. The full variable domain, in which reference TRBV28 and TRBJ1-1 provide the parts outside the CDR3, is DVKVTQSSRYLVKRTGEKVFLECVQDMDHENMFWYRQDPGLGLRLIYFSYDVKMKEKGDIPEGYSVSREKKERFSLILESASTNQTSMYLCASSDLFSEAFFGQGTRLTVV.

V usage is TRBV18 and J usage is TRBJ2-2; a weak D match, TRBD1 (5 bases). The V gene lost 4 bases and the J gene lost 5 bases, with 8 bases spanning the gap. The germline gives CDR1 KGHSH, CDR2 LQKENI. This CDR3 spans 13 amino acids. In nucleotides, the CDR3 is TGTGCCAGCTCACTACAGGATACCGGGGAGCTGTTTTTT. Translation: CASSLQDTGELFF.

This chain joins TRBV21-1 and TRBJ2-7. TRBV21-1 is flagged as a pseudogene. The CDR3 consists of 13 residues. The CDR3 bases are TGTGCCAGCAGAGGGCAGCAGTACTACGAGCAGTACTTC. This codes for CASRGQQYYEQYF.

V usage is TRBV6-4 and J usage is TRBJ1-2, with 7 bases lining up with TRBD1. This CDR3 is built from 13 residues. Germline lookup yields CDR1 MRHNA and CDR2 SNTAGT. V shed 7 bases and J 4 bases; nucleotides not matched to a gene: 6. The CDR3 here is CASNPGGTYGYTF. CDR3 in DNA: TGTGCCAGCAATCCAGGGGGGACCTATGGCTACACCTTC.

CDR3 amino acids: CASSLDRGDQPQHF. The CDR3 bases are TGTGCCAGCAGCTTAGACAGGGGTGATCAGCCCCAGCATTTT. The rearrangement joins TRBV7-2 to TRBJ1-5; TRBD1 aligns across 7 bases. The CDR3 length is 14 residues. The germline V gene encodes CDR1 SGHTA and CDR2 FQGNSA. V lost 1 base to trimming and J lost 5 bases; unmatched junction nucleotides: 2.

The gene calls are TRBV18 and TRBJ2-2, with D perhaps TRBD1 or TRBD2 (5 bases each). This CDR3 spans 15 amino acids. CDR1 is KGHSH, CDR2 LQKENI, per germline. The V end lost 2 bases, the J end lost 4 bases, and 11 bases lay between the germline ends. In DNA, the CDR3 is TGTGCCAGCTCACCAGGTGGGACCGGCACCGGGGAGCTGTTTTTT. This encodes CASSPGGTGTGELFF. Drawing the rest from reference TRBV18 and TRBJ2-2, the complete variable domain is NAGVMQNPRHLVRRRGQEARLRCSPMKGHSHVYWYRQLPEEGLKFMVYLQKENIIDESGMPKERFSAEFPKEGPSILRIQQVVRGDSAAYFCASSPGGTGTGELFFGEGSRLTVL.

The chain carries TRBV5-6 and TRBJ2-5; D gene ambiguous. The CDR3 has 15 amino acids. V lost 0 bases and J lost 2, with 11 bases in between. Per germline, CDR1 SGHDT and CDR2 YYEEEE. The CDR3 nucleotides are TGTGCCAGCAGCTTGGATGTGACAAATCAAGAGACCCAGTACTTC. This sequence encodes CASSLDVTNQETQYF.

The V call is TRBV5-8, the J call TRBJ1-1; D uncertain. Germline CDR1 reads SGHTS; CDR2 reads YDEGEE. Trimming cost V 2 bases and J 1 base, with 21 bases left between them. The CDR3 is 18 amino acids. For the CDR3, the DNA is TGTGCCAGCAGCTTCTCCAGAGGAGGCCCCGGGCAGAACACTGAAGCTTTCTTT. Encoded protein: CASSFSRGGPGQNTEAFF.

The chain employs TRBV5-6 and TRBJ2-5; 9 bases align to TRBD2. The germline V gene encodes CDR1 SGHDT and CDR2 YYEEEE. V trimming: 3 bases; J trimming: 1 base; junction bases outside the gene matches: 7. The CDR3 runs to 16 residues. DNA for the CDR3: TGTGCCAGCAGCTGGGACCAGGGACTAGCCCAAGAGACCCAGTACTTC. This encodes CASSWDQGLAQETQYF.

This clone was detected once. This sequence joins TRBV6-1 and TRBJ2-3, with 7 bases that match TRBD1. V shed 8 bases and J 1 base; nucleotides not matched to a gene: 6. The CDR3 spans 14 residues. Germline CDR1 is MNHNS and CDR2 is SASEGT. The CDR3 loop is CASYRGAGTDTQYF. Written as DNA, the CDR3 is TGTGCCAGCTACAGGGGAGCTGGCACAGATACGCAGTATTTT.

This clone was seen once. The chain carries TRBV7-3 and TRBJ2-5, with TRBD2 matching over 12 bases. CDR1 SGHTA and CDR2 FQGTGA come from the germline V gene. The CDR3 covers 14 residues. The ends lost 5 bases at V and 3 bases at J; junction bases unmatched: 1. The CDR3 DNA reads as TGTGCCAGCAGCCTAGCGGGGGGGAAAGAGACCCAGTACTTC. As protein: CASSLAGGKETQYF.

The V gene is TRBV19, the J gene TRBJ2-3; 7 bases are a match to TRBD1. Trimming took 1 base from V and 1 from J; bases not matched to a gene: 8. Germline CDR1 LNHDA, CDR2 SQIVND (reference sequence). The CDR3 covers 17 residues. CDR3 nucleotide sequence: TGTGCCAGTAGTATAGGACAGGGAACCCCGGGCACAGATACGCAGTATTTT. Translated, it gives CASSIGQGTPGTDTQYF.

The chain uses TRBV6-5 and TRBJ2-7; 10 positions agree with TRBD2. The CDR3 contains 16 residues. Per the germline V gene, CDR1 is MNHEY and CDR2 is SVGAGI. V shed 2 bases, J shed 4 bases, and the junction held 8 bases outside the gene matches. The CDR3 DNA is TGTGCCAGCAGTTACGCTTTTCCTAGCGGGGGATACGAGCAGTACTTC. This sequence encodes CASSYAFPSGGYEQYF.

This chain connects TRBV6-5 to TRBJ2-7, with TRBD1 as a possible D gene (5 bases). V lost 6 bases and J lost 7, with 19 bases in between. Germline V lookup: CDR1 MNHEY, CDR2 SVGAGI. The CDR3 contains 14 residues. The CDR3 sequence: CASRMTALVGEQYF. The CDR3 DNA reads as TGTGCCAGCAGGATGACAGCCCTTGTAGGGGAGCAGTACTTC.